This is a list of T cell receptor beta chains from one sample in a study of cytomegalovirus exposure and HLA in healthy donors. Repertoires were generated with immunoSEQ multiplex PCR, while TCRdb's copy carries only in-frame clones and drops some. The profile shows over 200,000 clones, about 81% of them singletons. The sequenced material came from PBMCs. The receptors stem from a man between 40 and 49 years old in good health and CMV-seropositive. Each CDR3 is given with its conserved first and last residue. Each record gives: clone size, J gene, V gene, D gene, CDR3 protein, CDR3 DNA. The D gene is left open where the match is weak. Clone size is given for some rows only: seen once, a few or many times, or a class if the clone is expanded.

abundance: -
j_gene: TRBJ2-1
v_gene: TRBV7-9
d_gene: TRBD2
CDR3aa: CASSLLAGGYNEQFF
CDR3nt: TGTGCCAGCAGCTTGCTAGCGGGAGGGTACAATGAGCAGTTCTTC

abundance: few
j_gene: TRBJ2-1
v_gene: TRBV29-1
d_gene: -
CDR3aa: CSASDWDEQFF
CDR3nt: TGCAGCGCTTCGGACTGGGATGAGCAGTTCTTC

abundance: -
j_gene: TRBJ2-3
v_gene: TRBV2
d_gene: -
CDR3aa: CARTAEGGGTDTQYF
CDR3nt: TGTGCCAGGACCGCGGAGGGCGGGGGCACAGATACGCAGTATTTT

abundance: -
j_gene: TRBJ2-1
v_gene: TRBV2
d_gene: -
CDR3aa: CASSEVGHLLDNEQFF
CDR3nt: TGTGCCAGCAGTGAAGTGGGACACCTCCTAGACAATGAGCAGTTCTTC

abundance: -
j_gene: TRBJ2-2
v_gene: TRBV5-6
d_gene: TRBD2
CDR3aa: CASSLSAGVNTGELFF
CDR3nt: TGTGCCAGCAGCTTGAGCGCGGGAGTAAACACCGGGGAGCTGTTTTTT

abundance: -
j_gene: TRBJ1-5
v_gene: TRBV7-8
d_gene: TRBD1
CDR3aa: CASRQTGGGSNQPQHF
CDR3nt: TGTGCCAGCAGACAGACAGGGGGGGGAAGCAATCAGCCCCAGCATTTT

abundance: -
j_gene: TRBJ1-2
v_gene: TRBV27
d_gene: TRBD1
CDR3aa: CASSLLFRGQNYGYTF
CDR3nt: TGTGCCAGCAGTTTATTATTTAGGGGACAGAACTATGGCTACACCTTC

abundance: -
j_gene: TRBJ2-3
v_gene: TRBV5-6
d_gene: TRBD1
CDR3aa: CASSLRDRATDTQYF
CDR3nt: TGTGCCAGCAGCTTGCGGGACAGGGCTACAGATACGCAGTATTTT

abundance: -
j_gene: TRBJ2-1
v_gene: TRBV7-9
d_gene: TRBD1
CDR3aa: CASSWKRDRGRDNEQFF
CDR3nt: TGTGCCAGCAGCTGGAAGAGGGACAGGGGTAGGGACAATGAGCAGTTCTTC

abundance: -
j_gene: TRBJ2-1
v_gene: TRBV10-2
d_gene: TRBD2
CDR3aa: CASKEAGFYNEQFF
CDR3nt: TGCGCCAGCAAGGAAGCGGGATTCTACAATGAGCAGTTCTTC

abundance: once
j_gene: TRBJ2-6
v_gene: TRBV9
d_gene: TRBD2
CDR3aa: CASSVNSGSPGANVLTF
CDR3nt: TGTGCCAGCAGCGTAAACAGCGGGAGCCCTGGGGCCAACGTCCTGACTTTC

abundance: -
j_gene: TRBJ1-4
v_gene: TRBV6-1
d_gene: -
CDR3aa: CASTGVEKLFF
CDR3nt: TGTGCCAGCACAGGGGTTGAAAAACTGTTTTTT

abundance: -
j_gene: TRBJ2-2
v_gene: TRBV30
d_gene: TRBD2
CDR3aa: CAWKDLAGVNTGELFF
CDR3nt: TGTGCCTGGAAGGACCTAGCGGGAGTGAACACCGGGGAGCTGTTTTTT

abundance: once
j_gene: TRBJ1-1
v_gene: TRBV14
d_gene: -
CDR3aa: CASSQGMILGNTEAFF
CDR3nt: TGTGCCAGCAGCCAAGGCATGATACTTGGGAACACTGAAGCTTTCTTT

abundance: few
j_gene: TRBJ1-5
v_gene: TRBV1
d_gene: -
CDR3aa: CTSSPRMRRMSQPQHF
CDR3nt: TGCACCAGCAGCCCACGGATGCGGAGGATGAGCCAGCCCCAGCATTTT

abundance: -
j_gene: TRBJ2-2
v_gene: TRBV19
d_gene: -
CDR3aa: CASSTKATGGELFF
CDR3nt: TGTGCCAGTAGTACCAAAGCGACGGGCGGGGAGCTGTTTTTT

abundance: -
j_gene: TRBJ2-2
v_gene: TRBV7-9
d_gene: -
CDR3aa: CASSAWEALNTGELFF
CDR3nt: TGTGCCAGCAGCGCCTGGGAGGCCCTTAACACCGGGGAGCTGTTTTTT